One sample yielded the 13 T cell receptor beta chains listed below, sequenced in a study of blood T cell repertoires in COVID-19. Using immunoSEQ multiplex PCR, the repertoire was profiled, and TCRdb retains in-frame clones only, with some absent. The data show over 120,000 clones, with about 86% seen just once and about 7.5% held by the top ten. The sample taken for sequencing was peripheral blood. These receptors came from a human donor in a cohort sampled during active COVID-19.

The V call is TRBV28, the J call TRBJ2-7, with TRBD1 identical over 12 bases. The CDR3 runs to 16 residues. V lost 6 bases and J lost 5; bases outside the gene matches: 11. Per the germline V gene, CDR1 is MDHEN and CDR2 is SYDVKM. The CDR3, as DNA: TGTGCCAGCAGAAACCGGGACAGGGGGCTTATGGACGAGCAGTACTTC. Encoded protein: CASRNRDRGLMDEQYF.

The genes are TRBV15 and TRBJ1-3; D gene uncertain. Germline CDR1 reads LNHNV; CDR2 reads YYDKDF (reference sequence). The CDR3 extends over 14 amino acids. With 1 base removed from V and 6 bases from J, the gap between germline ends came to 10 bases. The CDR3 DNA reads TGTGCCACCAGCAGAGCAGCAGGTGAAAACACCATATATTTT. This translates into CATSRAAGENTIYF.

The rearrangement uses TRBV3-1 (or the pseudogene TRBV3-2) and TRBJ1-1, with D hard to call. The germline V gene has CDR1 LGHDT and CDR2 YNNKEL (reference sequence). V was shortened by 2 bases and J by 6 bases, with 13 bases between the two germline ends. The CDR3 extends over 14 amino acids. The DNA of the CDR3 is TGTGCCAGCAGCCAACCCGGGCCCGGGGCTGAAGCTTTCTTT. It specifies CASSQPGPGAEAFF.

V usage is TRBV7-9 and J usage is TRBJ1-1; D is unresolved. Germline V gives CDR1 SEHNR, CDR2 FQNEAQ (reference sequence). The CDR3 consists of 14 residues. V was trimmed by 5 bases and J by 1 base, leaving 11 bases between them. For the CDR3, the DNA is TGTGCCAGCAGCCCCTCTGGAGGGAACACTGAAGCTTTCTTT. This gives the protein CASSPSGGNTEAFF. The complete variable domain, with remaining parts taken from reference TRBV7-9 and TRBJ1-1, reads DTGVSQNPRHKITKRGQNVTFRCDPISEHNRLYWYRQTLGQGPEFLTYFQNEAQLEKSRLLSDRFSAERPKGSFSTLEIQRTEQGDSAMYLCASSPSGGNTEAFFGQGTRLTVV.

V is TRBV19 and J is TRBJ1-1; maybe TRBD1 (5 bases). The CDR3 is 15 amino acids. Trimming removed 5 bases at V and 1 base at J, with 14 bases between. Germline V lookup: CDR1 LNHDA, CDR2 SQIVND (reference sequence). The CDR3 is CASSRPGVGNTEAFF. The DNA of the CDR3 is TGTGCCAGTAGTCGGCCGGGGGTAGGGAACACTGAAGCTTTCTTT.

The V gene is TRBV28, the J gene TRBJ1-1, with D perhaps TRBD1 (6 bases). The V gene lost 3 bases and the J gene lost 10 bases, with 18 bases spanning the gap. Germline lookup yields CDR1 MDHEN and CDR2 SYDVKM. The length of the CDR3 is 14 residues. The CDR3 nucleotides are TGTGCCAGCAGTTTTAAGCTGAGGACAGAAGGAGCTTTCTTT. Residues: CASSFKLRTEGAFF.

The V gene is TRBV11-1, the J gene TRBJ1-1; D not certain. This CDR3 region has 13 residues. Germline CDR1 SGHAT, CDR2 FQDESV (reference sequence). Between the trimmed V and J ends, which lost 1 base and 2 bases, there was a span of 5 bases. The CDR3: CASSLDGNTEAFF. The CDR3 bases are TGTGCCAGCAGCTTAGACGGTAACACTGAAGCTTTCTTT. Together with reference TRBV11-1 and TRBJ1-1, the CDR3 gives the full variable domain: EAEVAQSPRYKITEKSQAVAFWCDPISGHATLYWYRQILGQGPELLVQFQDESVVDDSQLPKDRFSAERLKGVDSTLKIQPAELGDSAMYLCASSLDGNTEAFFGQGTRLTVV.

CDR3 coding DNA: TGTGCCAGTAGGTTAGCAGGGAGCACAGATACGCAGTATTTT. Encoded protein: CASRLAGSTDTQYF. The chain combines TRBV19 with TRBJ2-3, with D tentatively TRBD1 (5 bases). The CDR3 runs to 14 residues. Germline-derived CDR1 and CDR2 are LNHDA and SQIVND (reference sequence). Trimming took off 6 bases at V and 0 bases at J, with 10 bases between the two ends.

The rearrangement links TRBV6-5 to TRBJ2-7; 7 bases map to TRBD2. The V segment lost 0 bases and the J segment 7 bases; nucleotides outside the gene matches: 9. CDR1 MNHEY and CDR2 SVGAGI come from the germline V gene. The CDR3 contains 15 residues. Here the CDR3 reads CASSYSGTNSGEQYF. As DNA, the CDR3 is TGTGCCAGCAGTTACTCCGGGACTAACTCGGGTGAGCAGTACTTC.

V and J are TRBV9 and TRBJ1-1; the D gene is possibly TRBD1 (5 bases). V shed 0 bases and J shed 0 bases, with 9 bases lying between them. CDR1 is SGDLS and CDR2 is YYNGEE in the germline V gene. The CDR3 sequence is 15 residues long. The DNA of the CDR3 is TGTGCCAGCAGCGTAGTAGGACAAGTGAACACTGAAGCTTTCTTT. Translating gives CASSVVGQVNTEAFF. The entire variable domain, with the rest obtained from reference TRBV9 and TRBJ1-1, is as follows: DSGVTQTPKHLITATGQRVTLRCSPRSGDLSVYWYQQSLDQGLQFLIQYYNGEERAKGNILERFSAQQFPDLHSELNLSSLELGDSALYFCASSVVGQVNTEAFFGQGTRLTVV.

The rearrangement joins TRBV4-1 to TRBJ1-5, with a possible D match to TRBD1 (6 bases). The CDR3 extends over 16 amino acids. Germline CDR1 MGHRA, CDR2 YSYEKL. V lost 4 bases, J lost 3 bases, and 16 bases lay in between. The CDR3 nucleotides read TGCGCCAGCAGCCTCTACTTACAGGGTAACAATCAGCCCCAGCATTTT. Translated: CASSLYLQGNNQPQHF.

This chain joins TRBV7-2 and TRBJ1-1, with D unresolved. Deletions cut 0 bases from V and 5 bases from J, with 10 bases between. CDR3 length: 14 residues. Germline CDR1 reads SGHTA; CDR2 reads FQGNSA. In DNA form, the CDR3 reads TGTGCCAGCAGCTTAGCTCGCGGGGAGACTGAAGCTTTCTTT. Translating gives CASSLARGETEAFF.

The chain combines TRBV28 with TRBJ2-7, with TRBD2 identical over 8 bases. The germline V gene encodes CDR1 MDHEN and CDR2 SYDVKM. J was trimmed by 0 bases and V by 7 bases; bases with no gene match: 8. The CDR3 is 15 residues long. The CDR3 nucleotides read TGTGCCAGCAACTCGCGGGGGGTAGGCTCCTACGAGCAGTACTTC. Its protein is CASNSRGVGSYEQYF.